Sequencing of this TCR beta chain was carried out in a study of cytomegalovirus exposure and HLA in healthy donors. V gave up 9 bases and J gave up 3 bases, with 8 bases separating them. CDR3 length equals 11 residues. Germline CDR1 WSHSY, CDR2 SAAADI. The PCR contained 60 Vbeta and 13 Jbeta primers. The data were produced by immunoSEQ multiplex PCR, yet TCRdb's version contains in-frame clones alone and is incomplete. The sample includes about 83,000 clones, around 79% of them seen just once. As concerns this clone: Antigen unknown.

Study-level findings and limits: Indistinguishable V segments, including TRBV6-2 and TRBV6-3, were excluded. Segments of the TCR beta V type were, in most cases, productive about 90% or about 30% of the time in an earlier analysis. Presence/absence analyses assumed roughly uniform sequencing depth across donors, which may not hold. Researchers counted some 150 TCR beta chains as cytomegalovirus-associated.

The source material was PBMCs. This receptor was taken from a man aged 18 to 30 in good health and CMV-seropositive. This chain uses TRBV10-2 with TRBJ1-1; perhaps TRBD1 as D (5 bases). CDR3 in amino acids: CASLQDTEAFF. DNA of the CDR3: TGCGCCAGTCTACAGGACACTGAAGCTTTCTTT.